The clone carrying this T cell receptor (beta chain) was counted at least ten times. As yet, its antigen is unknown. The V end lost 6 bases, the J end lost 0 bases, and 10 bases lay between the germline ends. This CDR3 comprises 14 residues. Germline V gene lookup returns CDR1 MNHEY and CDR2 SVGAGI. The bulk TCR libraries were made with methods described before and with listed TCR primers. TCRdb used MiXCR to reprocess the PCR reads, holding one entry per CDR3 protein. This sample has tens of thousands of distinct CDR3 sequences, with 17% found just once. The sample originates from a study of molecular identifiers for immune sequencing clone quantification. When naive CD8 T cells were sorted, they were gated as CD8+CD4-CCR7+CD45RA+. Whole-study results and caveats: Identical TCR molecules sharing a barcode could underestimate highly expanded clone sizes. Clonotypes topping 20 RNA copies carried over 97% of effector molecules but under 1% of naive ones.

The specimen sequenced was naive CD8+ T cells from blood, with Jurkat cell RNA spiked in. Subset denoted: FACS-sorted CD8+CD4-CCR7+CD45RA+ naive T cells. This receptor was identified in a human donor in good health. Some libraries in this study had Jurkat cell RNA spiked in. This chain joins TRBV6-5 and TRBJ2-3; D is possibly TRBD2 (5 bases). CDR3 coding DNA: TGTGCCAGCAGGTCAGCGGAGAGCACAGATACGCAGTATTTT. It is translated as CASRSAESTDTQYF.